The 32 T cell receptor beta chains in this list originate from one sample, sequenced in a study of blood T cell repertoires in COVID-19. Measured with immunoSEQ multiplex PCR; TCRdb has only the in-frame clones, and not every one. This table holds fewer than 35,000 clones, approximately 83% found once. Sequenced input: peripheral blood. Every receptor here comes from a man between 65 and 85 years old with acute or convalescent COVID-19.

The chain couples TRBV19 to TRBJ2-7, with a tentative D call TRBD2 (6 bases). Germline V lookup: CDR1 LNHDA, CDR2 SQIVND (reference sequence). Trimming removed 2 bases from V and 4 bases from J, with 12 bases in between. The CDR3 is made up of 14 amino acids. In DNA, the CDR3 is TGTGCCAGTAGTATAAGGCGGGAAAGTTACGAGCAGTACTTC. This codes for CASSIRRESYEQYF.

This chain connects TRBV5-4 to TRBJ1-2; 9 bases line up with TRBD1. With V trimmed by 4 bases and J by 8 bases, 6 bases remained unmatched. Germline lookup yields CDR1 SGHNT and CDR2 YYREEE (reference sequence). There are 13 residues in the CDR3. CDR3 residues: CASSPDRGWGYTF. The DNA for the CDR3 is TGTGCCAGCAGCCCGGACAGGGGTTGGGGCTACACCTTC.

On this clone itself: A junction boundary mismatches the germline segment, possibly from a read error. The sample contains more than one DNA sequence encoding this CDR3. The genes are TRBV5-1 and TRBJ1-4; TRBD1 aligns across 12 bases. This CDR3 region has 20 residues. Germline V gene sequence: CDR1 SGHRS, CDR2 YFSETQ. The CDR3 region is CASSHSPGTGGLSPNEKLFF. The CDR3 DNA sequence: TGTGCCAGCAGCCACTCTCCCGGGACAGGGGGCCTCTCACCTAATGAAAAACTGTTTTTT. Supplemented by reference TRBV5-1 and TRBJ1-4, the full variable domain reads KAGVTQTPRYLIKTRGQQVTLSCSPISGHRSVSWYQQTPGQGLQFLFEYFSETQRNKGNFPGRFSGRQFSNSRSEMNVSTLELGDSALYLCASSHSPGTGGLSPNEKLFFGSGTQLSVL.

The V and J genes are TRBV6-5 and TRBJ2-7; D may be TRBD1 (5 bases). Germline V gene sequence: CDR1 MNHEY, CDR2 SVGAGI. The CDR3 contains 12 residues. V lost 6 bases and J 10 bases, leaving 16 bases between the germline ends. The CDR3 region is CASSTTQGGQYF. The CDR3 nucleotides are TGTGCCAGCAGCACTACTCAGGGCGGTCAGTACTTC.

The V gene is TRBV7-9, the J gene TRBJ2-7; D may be TRBD1 (5 bases). CDR3 length: 13 amino acids. Per the germline V gene, CDR1 is SEHNR and CDR2 is FQNEAQ (reference sequence). Trimming pared 4 bases from V and 2 bases from J, leaving 9 bases between. The CDR3 region is CASSSGLTYEQYF. CDR3 sequence (DNA): TGTGCCAGCAGCTCAGGGTTAACCTACGAGCAGTACTTC.

The genes are TRBV28 and TRBJ1-5; the D gene is possibly TRBD1 (5 bases). Germline CDR1 is MDHEN and CDR2 is SYDVKM. V was trimmed by 9 bases and J by 0 bases, leaving 15 bases between them. The CDR3 has 15 residues. For the CDR3, the DNA is TGTGCCAGTCAATCCCCAGGGTCTAGCAATCAGCCCCAGCATTTT. Its protein is CASQSPGSSNQPQHF.

The chain recombines TRBV11-3 with TRBJ2-2; D is perhaps TRBD2 (6 bases). This CDR3 has 16 residues. V lost 6 bases and J 1 base, leaving 15 bases between the germline ends. Germline CDR1 reads SGHNT; CDR2 reads YENEEA. The CDR3 nucleotides are TGTGCCAGCAGTCCCGAGGGAGCGGGGAACACCGGGGAGCTGTTTTTT. Translated: CASSPEGAGNTGELFF.

The chain recombines TRBV7-2 with TRBJ1-2, with TRBD1 identical over 9 bases. Germline values: CDR1 SGHTA, CDR2 FQGNSA. The J segment lost 4 bases and the V segment lost 3 bases, leaving 0 bases of the junction unmatched. The CDR3 has 13 amino acids. The chain's CDR3 is CASSLGQGYGYTF. The CDR3 bases are TGTGCCAGCAGCTTGGGACAGGGCTATGGCTACACCTTC.

The chain recombines TRBV10-3 with TRBJ1-1; TRBD1 agrees at 8 bases. Germline lookup yields CDR1 ENHRY and CDR2 SYGVKD. The CDR3 runs to 12 residues. J lost 10 bases, V lost 4 bases, and 5 bases had no gene match. This CDR3 is CAISVQGAGAFF. The CDR3 DNA follows: TGTGCCATCAGTGTTCAGGGGGCGGGAGCTTTCTTT.

The CDR3 DNA is TGTGCCTGGAGCCCGGACAGGTGGGATGGCTACACCTTC. Amino acid sequence: CAWSPDRWDGYTF. This chain uses TRBV30 with TRBJ1-2; 7 bases fit TRBD1. Germline V gene data show CDR1 as GTSNPN and CDR2 as SVGIG (reference sequence). Unmatched junction bases numbered 7, after V lost 3 bases and J lost 6 bases. The CDR3 runs 13 residues.

J is TRBJ2-5 and V is TRBV24-1; weak D call: TRBD1 (6 bases). Germline CDR1 and CDR2: KGHDR and SFDVKD. The germline V and J ends were trimmed by 3 bases and 7 bases, with 14 bases remaining between them. The CDR3 extends over 14 amino acids. CDR3 DNA sequence: TGTGCCACCAGTGATCCAGGACAGTCAGCGACCCAGTACTTC. It specifies CATSDPGQSATQYF.

This clone was counted once. The genes are TRBV6-5 and TRBJ1-1, with D hard to call. Germline V gene data show CDR1 as MNHEY and CDR2 as SVGAGI. The ends were cut back, 5 bases at V and 4 bases at J, with 14 bases in the middle. The CDR3 runs 14 residues. The CDR3, as DNA: TGTGCCAGCAGTAGACCGGGAGTGGGCACTGAAGCTTTCTTT. Encoded protein: CASSRPGVGTEAFF.

This sequence joins TRBV19 and TRBJ2-5; the match to TRBD1 covers 8 bases. The CDR3 covers 17 residues. V lost 8 bases, J lost 5 bases, and 19 bases stayed unmatched. Looked up from germline, CDR1 is LNHDA and CDR2 is SQIVND (reference sequence). CDR3 nucleotide sequence: TGTGCCAGTGGATCGCTCCCTCGCCAGGGGGCCAGGGAGACCCAGTACTTC. Encoded protein: CASGSLPRQGARETQYF.

With regard to this clone: The same CDR3 arises from other DNA sequences in this sample as well. J is TRBJ1-1 and V is TRBV30; possibly TRBD1 for D (6 bases). Trimming cost V 1 base and J 1 base, with 25 bases left between them. The CDR3 has 19 amino acids. Germline CDR1 and CDR2: GTSNPN and SVGIG (reference sequence). CDR3 amino acids: CAWSAPSLQGFRQNTEAFF. CDR3 coding DNA: TGTGCCTGGAGTGCCCCAAGTTTACAGGGATTTCGACAGAACACTGAAGCTTTCTTT.

The chain employs TRBV18 and TRBJ2-3; TRBD2 matches 9 bases. Germline V gives CDR1 KGHSH, CDR2 LQKENI. This CDR3 contains 15 residues. J lost 1 base, V lost 3 bases, and 2 bases had no gene match. This CDR3 reads CASSPAGGRTDTQYF. CDR3 in DNA: TGTGCCAGCTCACCGGCGGGGGGGCGCACAGATACGCAGTATTTT.

The chain is built from TRBV7-2 and TRBJ2-1; maybe TRBD2 (5 bases). The CDR3 is 15 residues long. Per the germline V gene, CDR1 is SGHTA and CDR2 is FQGNSA. V was clipped by 1 base and J by 4 bases, with 11 bases between them. The CDR3 sequence: CASSLEAAGYNEQFF. The DNA of the CDR3 is TGTGCCAGCAGCTTAGAAGCGGCCGGATACAATGAGCAGTTCTTC.

V is TRBV6-2 or TRBV6-3 and J is TRBJ1-5; D remains unclear. Germline V CDR1 and CDR2: MNHEY, SVGEGT. This CDR3 has 13 amino acids. V dropped 4 bases and J dropped 10 bases, with 14 bases sitting between them. CDR3 sequence: CASSWPFPGPQHF. The CDR3 bases are TGTGCCAGCAGTTGGCCATTCCCGGGACCCCAGCATTTT.

The chain joins TRBV15 to TRBJ1-1, with D possibly matching TRBD1 (6 bases). This CDR3 comprises 15 residues. Germline-derived CDR1 and CDR2 are LNHNV and YYDKDF (reference sequence). The ends were cut back, 0 bases at V and 1 base at J, with 9 bases in the middle. The DNA of the CDR3 is TGTGCCACCAGCAGAGACAGGGGCGCGAACACTGAAGCTTTCTTT. Translating it yields CATSRDRGANTEAFF.

The V gene is TRBV7-9, the J gene TRBJ2-2; 10 nucleotides agree with TRBD2. The CDR3 sequence is 16 residues long. From germline, CDR1 is SEHNR and CDR2 FQNEAQ (reference sequence). Trimming removed 2 bases from V and 1 base from J; junction bases left unmatched: 1. The CDR3 sequence: CASSLWTSGNTGELFF. The CDR3, as DNA: TGTGCCAGCAGCTTATGGACTAGCGGGAACACCGGGGAGCTGTTTTTT.

In its sample, this clone was seen once. The chain couples TRBV7-2 to TRBJ2-5, with D possibly TRBD1 on 6 matching bases. Germline V gives CDR1 SGHTA, CDR2 FQGNSA. This CDR3 spans 16 amino acids. V was trimmed by 5 bases and J by 4 bases, leaving 20 bases between them. The CDR3 spells CASSGSGTSKGETQYF. The CDR3 bases are TGTGCCAGCAGCGGGTCCGGGACATCAAAGGGAGAGACCCAGTACTTC.

V usage is TRBV2 and J usage is TRBJ1-1; TRBD1 matches 9 bases. Germline trimming cut 6 bases from V and 5 bases from J; bases unmatched to any gene: 7. The germline V gene encodes CDR1 SNHLY and CDR2 FYNNEI. The CDR3 runs to 14 residues. The CDR3 coding sequence is TGTGCCAGCAGCTATAGACAGGGGGAAACTGAAGCTTTCTTT. Translated: CASSYRQGETEAFF.

The V call is TRBV28, the J call TRBJ2-1; maybe TRBD1 (6 bases). Per germline, CDR1 MDHEN and CDR2 SYDVKM. V lost 5 bases to trimming and J lost 0 bases, with 8 bases between them. The CDR3 totals 14 residues. The CDR3 nucleotides are TGTGCCAGCAGTACAGGGACCTCCTACAATGAGCAGTTCTTC. This codes for CASSTGTSYNEQFF.

This chain links TRBV7-2 with TRBJ1-4, with a weak D call TRBD1 (5 bases). V was trimmed by 0 bases and J by 7 bases, leaving 12 bases between them. This CDR3 contains 15 residues. Germline V gene sequence: CDR1 SGHTA, CDR2 FQGNSA. CDR3: CASSLAGTNGEKLFF. The CDR3 DNA reads TGTGCCAGCAGCTTAGCCGGGACTAATGGTGAAAAACTGTTTTTT.

This clone came up a few times. J is TRBJ2-7 and V is TRBV27, with 9 bases that match TRBD2. CDR3 length: 16 residues. The V gene end was trimmed by 2 bases and the J gene end by 6 bases; junction bases not matched to a gene: 11. Germline loops: CDR1 MNHEY, CDR2 SMNVEV (reference sequence). The CDR3 spells CASSLKTAGGRFEQYF. CDR3 in DNA: TGTGCCAGCAGTTTAAAGACAGCGGGAGGCCGGTTCGAGCAGTACTTC.

This rearrangement joins TRBV28 to TRBJ1-1; tentative D call: TRBD1 (6 bases). Per germline, CDR1 MDHEN and CDR2 SYDVKM. The CDR3 is made up of 15 amino acids. V lost 2 bases to trimming and J lost 4 bases, with 14 bases between them. This CDR3 is CASSLNRAPVTEAFF. As DNA, the CDR3 is TGTGCCAGCAGTTTAAACAGGGCCCCAGTCACTGAAGCTTTCTTT. Full variable domain (missing parts from reference TRBV28 and TRBJ1-1): DVKVTQSSRYLVKRTGEKVFLECVQDMDHENMFWYRQDPGLGLRLIYFSYDVKMKEKGDIPEGYSVSREKKERFSLILESASTNQTSMYLCASSLNRAPVTEAFFGQGTRLTVV.

This clone has just a few counts. This sequence joins TRBV2 and TRBJ1-2, with 7 bases aligning to TRBD1. Germline values: CDR1 SNHLY, CDR2 FYNNEI. V shed 4 bases, J shed 5 bases, and the junction held 7 bases outside the gene matches. The CDR3 spans 14 residues. CDR3 protein: CASSGKGAIYGYTF. CDR3 DNA: TGTGCCAGCAGTGGGAAGGGGGCGATTTATGGCTACACCTTC.

The rearrangement links TRBV9 to TRBJ2-3; TRBD2 matches 8 bases. The CDR3 loop spans 15 amino acids. Germline lookup yields CDR1 SGDLS and CDR2 YYNGEE. Trimming at V came to 0 bases and at J to 4 bases, leaving 4 bases not matched to a gene. CDR3 region: CASSVAAGEADTQYF. In DNA form, the CDR3 reads TGTGCCAGCAGCGTAGCAGCGGGGGAGGCAGATACGCAGTATTTT.

The chain has TRBV28 and TRBJ1-1; TRBD1 might be the D (5 bases). Trimming left V 5 bases short and J 1 base short, with 11 bases between. From germline, CDR1 is MDHEN and CDR2 SYDVKM. The CDR3 has 14 residues. CDR3 sequence (DNA): TGTGCCAGCAGTAAACGTACAGGGAACACTGAAGCTTTCTTT. Translated: CASSKRTGNTEAFF.

The chain links TRBV27 to TRBJ1-1; tentatively, D is TRBD1 (5 bases). V gave up 6 bases and J gave up 1 base, with 9 bases separating them. Looked up from germline, CDR1 is MNHEY and CDR2 is SMNVEV (reference sequence). The CDR3 sequence is 13 residues long. For the CDR3, the DNA is TGTGCCAGCAGAGATACAGGGAACACTGAAGCTTTCTTT. Its protein product is CASRDTGNTEAFF.

The rearrangement links TRBV7-2 to TRBJ2-2, with D possibly being TRBD1 (5 bases). Germline V gene lookup returns CDR1 SGHTA and CDR2 FQGNSA. The CDR3 consists of 19 residues. V was clipped by 4 bases and J by 3 bases, with 24 bases between them. The CDR3 loop reads CASSSRDLRGFKHTGELFF. The CDR3 region has the DNA TGTGCCAGCAGCTCCCGAGATTTAAGGGGTTTTAAGCACACCGGGGAGCTGTTTTTT. Drawing the rest from reference TRBV7-2 and TRBJ2-2, the complete variable domain is GAGVSQSPSNKVTEKGKDVELRCDPISGHTALYWYRQSLGQGLEFLIYFQGNSAPDKSGLPSDRFSAERTGGSVSTLTIQRTQQEDSAVYLCASSSRDLRGFKHTGELFFGEGSRLTVL.

This clone was seen a few times. The gene calls are TRBV18 and TRBJ2-7; possibly TRBD2 for D (5 bases). Germline CDR1 is KGHSH and CDR2 is LQKENI. Trimming removed 3 bases from V and 3 bases from J, with 9 bases in between. The CDR3 has 13 residues. CDR3 nucleotide sequence: TGTGCCAGCTCACCGGTCGGGGACTACGAGCAGTACTTC. Its translation: CASSPVGDYEQYF. Full variable domain (remainder filled in from reference TRBV18 and TRBJ2-7): NAGVMQNPRHLVRRRGQEARLRCSPMKGHSHVYWYRQLPEEGLKFMVYLQKENIIDESGMPKERFSAEFPKEGPSILRIQQVVRGDSAAYFCASSPVGDYEQYFGPGTRLTVT.

This clone has only one observation. The chain has TRBV9 and TRBJ1-1; tentative D call: TRBD1 (5 bases). V gave up 2 bases and J gave up 4 bases, with 12 bases separating them. Per the germline V gene, CDR1 is SGDLS and CDR2 is YYNGEE. The CDR3 extends over 14 amino acids. CDR3 protein: CASSVVGASTEAFF. As DNA, the CDR3 is TGTGCCAGCAGCGTTGTAGGGGCTTCCACTGAAGCTTTCTTT.